This T cell receptor (beta chain) was recorded in a study of siplizumab effects on memory and regulatory T cells. Germline V gene lookup returns CDR1 SGHDT and CDR2 YYEEEE. CDR3 size: 14 residues. The germline V and J ends were trimmed by 7 bases and 0 bases, with 11 bases remaining between them. Clones were sequenced by immunoSEQ multiplex PCR, and TCRdb holds only the in-frame ones, with some missing. The sample lists about 120,000 clones, just under 95% occurring once. As for this clone: As yet, its antigen is unknown.

Study-wide findings and caveats: In the presence of siplizumab, alloreactive sequences traceable to unstimulated CD4+ memory cells were significantly reduced. On average, under 70% of mappable alloreactive CD4+ clones were Treg-derived under siplizumab, against about 25% in controls. Suppression by proliferating Tregs derived from siplizumab cultures was not verified. The diversity of naive T cells seemed greater than that of memory cells, and their alloresponse contribution seemed major.

Source material: non-Treg CD4+ T cells sorted from blood. The TCR sequence derives from a human donor in good health. The chain is built from TRBV5-6 and TRBJ2-4; no firm D call. The CDR3: CASQKDLAKNIQYF. In nucleotides, the CDR3 is TGTGCCAGCCAAAAAGACCTAGCCAAAAACATTCAGTACTTC.